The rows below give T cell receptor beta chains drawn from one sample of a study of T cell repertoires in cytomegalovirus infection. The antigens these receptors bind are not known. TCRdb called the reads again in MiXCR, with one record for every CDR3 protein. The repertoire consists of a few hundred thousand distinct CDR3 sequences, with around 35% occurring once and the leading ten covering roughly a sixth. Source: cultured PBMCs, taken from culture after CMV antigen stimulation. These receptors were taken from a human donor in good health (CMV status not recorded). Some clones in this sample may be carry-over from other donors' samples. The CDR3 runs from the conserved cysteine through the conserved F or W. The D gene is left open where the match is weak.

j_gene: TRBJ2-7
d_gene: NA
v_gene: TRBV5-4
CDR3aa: CASSRLGWTTTLYEQYF

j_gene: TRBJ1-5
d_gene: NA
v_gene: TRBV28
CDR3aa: CASSLSPVRGLQPQHF

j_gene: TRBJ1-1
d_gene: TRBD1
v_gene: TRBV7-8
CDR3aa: CASSGQGVTTEAFF

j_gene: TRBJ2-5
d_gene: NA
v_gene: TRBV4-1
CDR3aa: CASSQNQGGLETQYF

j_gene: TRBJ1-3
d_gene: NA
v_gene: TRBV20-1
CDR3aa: CSARGFSGGNTIYF

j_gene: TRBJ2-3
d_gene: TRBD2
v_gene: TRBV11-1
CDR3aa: CASSVSTSAFLDTQYF

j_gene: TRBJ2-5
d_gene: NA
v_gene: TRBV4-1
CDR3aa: CASSQERSETQYF

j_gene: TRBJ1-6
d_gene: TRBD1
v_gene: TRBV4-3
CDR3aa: CASSQDRVYNSPLHF

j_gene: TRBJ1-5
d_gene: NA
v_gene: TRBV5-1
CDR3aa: CASRRDVEREPQHF

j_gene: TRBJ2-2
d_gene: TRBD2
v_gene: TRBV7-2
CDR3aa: CASSSDLLAGVPGELFF

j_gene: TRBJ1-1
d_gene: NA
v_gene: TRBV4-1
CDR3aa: CASSPEGGVGSTEAFF

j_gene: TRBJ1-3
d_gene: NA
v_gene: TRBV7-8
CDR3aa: CASSLARGGIGGNTIYF

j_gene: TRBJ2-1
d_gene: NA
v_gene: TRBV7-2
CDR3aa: CASSLGQENEQFF

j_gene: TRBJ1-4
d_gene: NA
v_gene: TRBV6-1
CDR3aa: CASSLQGTTNEKLFF

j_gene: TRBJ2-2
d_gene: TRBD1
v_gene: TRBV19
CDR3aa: CASTTGSRVFGELFF

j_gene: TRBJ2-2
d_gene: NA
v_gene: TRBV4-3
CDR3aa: CASSQDQGFGTGELFF

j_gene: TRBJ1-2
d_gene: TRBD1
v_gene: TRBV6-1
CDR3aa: CASRQNRGTYGYTF

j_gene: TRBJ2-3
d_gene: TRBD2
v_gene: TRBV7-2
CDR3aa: CASSLAVAGVDTQYF

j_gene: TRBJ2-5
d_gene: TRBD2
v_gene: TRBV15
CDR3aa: CATSSGASGFLTQYF

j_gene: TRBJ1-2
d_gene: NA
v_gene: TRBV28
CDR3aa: CASSLNSGAGGYTF

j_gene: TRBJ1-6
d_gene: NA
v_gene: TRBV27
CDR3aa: CASSTRQEKSPLHF

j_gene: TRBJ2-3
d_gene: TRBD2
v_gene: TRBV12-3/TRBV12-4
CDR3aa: CASTLAGGTQYF

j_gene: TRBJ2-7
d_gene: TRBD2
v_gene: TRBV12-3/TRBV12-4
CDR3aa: CASSQLARSYEQYF

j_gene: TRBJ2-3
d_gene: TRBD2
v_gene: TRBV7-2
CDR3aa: CASSPPPRGRGTDTQYF

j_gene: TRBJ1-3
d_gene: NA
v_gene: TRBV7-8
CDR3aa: CASSLAFAGLGGNTIYF

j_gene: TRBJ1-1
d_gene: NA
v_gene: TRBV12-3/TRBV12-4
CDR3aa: CASSFRDAPEAFF

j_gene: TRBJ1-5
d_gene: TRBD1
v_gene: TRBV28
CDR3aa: CATRWGDRVSQPQHF

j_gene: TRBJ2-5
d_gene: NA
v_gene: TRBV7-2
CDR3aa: CASSLGFSGKETQYF

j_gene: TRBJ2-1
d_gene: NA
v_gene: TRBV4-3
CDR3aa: CASSHRTGVGANEQFF

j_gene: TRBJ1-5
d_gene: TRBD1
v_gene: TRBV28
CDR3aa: CASSPGQGQQPQHF

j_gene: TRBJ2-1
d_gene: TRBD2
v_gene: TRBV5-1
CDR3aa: CASSLVRESTNEQFF

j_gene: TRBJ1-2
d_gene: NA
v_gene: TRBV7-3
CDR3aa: CASSFQGSYGYTF

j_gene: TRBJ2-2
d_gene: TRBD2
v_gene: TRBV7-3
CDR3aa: CASRRTSGIGTGELFF

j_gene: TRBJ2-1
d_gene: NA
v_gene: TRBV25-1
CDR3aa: CASSEPPSRGVDEQFF

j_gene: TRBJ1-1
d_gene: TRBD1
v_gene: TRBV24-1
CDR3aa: CATRDRENTEAFF

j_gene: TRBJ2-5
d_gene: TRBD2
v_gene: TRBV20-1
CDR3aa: CSARGPGGNQETQYF

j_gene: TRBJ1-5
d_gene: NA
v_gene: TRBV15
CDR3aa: CATSRVGTAYSNQPQHF

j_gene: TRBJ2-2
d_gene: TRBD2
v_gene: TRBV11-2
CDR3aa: CASSRIAGANTGELFF

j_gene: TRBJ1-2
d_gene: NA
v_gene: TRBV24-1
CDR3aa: CATSDQSSYGYTF

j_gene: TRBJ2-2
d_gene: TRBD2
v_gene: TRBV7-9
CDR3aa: CASSPSGSGAGELFF

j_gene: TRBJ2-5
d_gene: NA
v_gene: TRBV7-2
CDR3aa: CASSLARVETQYF

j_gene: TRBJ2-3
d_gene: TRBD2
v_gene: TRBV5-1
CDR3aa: CASSLGTSEYTDTQYF

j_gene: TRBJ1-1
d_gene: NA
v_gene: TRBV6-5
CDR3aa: CASSYGGGGMNTEAFF

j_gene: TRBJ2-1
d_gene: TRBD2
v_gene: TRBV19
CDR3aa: CASRTSGRALNEQFF

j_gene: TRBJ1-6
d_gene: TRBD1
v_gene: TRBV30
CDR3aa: CAWTGTANSPLHF

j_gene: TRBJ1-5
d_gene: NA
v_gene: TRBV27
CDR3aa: CASRSVADNQPQHF

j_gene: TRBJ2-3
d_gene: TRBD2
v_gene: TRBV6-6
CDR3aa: CASSYGTSGQPTDTQYF

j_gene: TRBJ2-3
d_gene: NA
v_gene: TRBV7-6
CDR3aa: CASSLASGPDTQYF